The rows below give T cell receptor beta chains drawn from one sample of a study of response to subunit inactivated influenza vaccine. From the RT-PCR reads, TCRdb called clonotypes with MiXCR, one entry per CDR3 protein. Of 500,000 to 550,000 distinct CDR3 sequences listed, roughly 8.2% are singletons. The specimen was PBMCs from blood, collected 23 months after vaccination. All receptors derive from a man between 50 and 70 years old who received an inactivated influenza vaccine. Both conserved end residues are part of each CDR3. D genes are given only for firm matches. The listing skips clone size in some rows; elsewhere it reads once, few, many or a size class.

J | D | size | V | CDR3 | DNA
TRBJ2-1 | TRBD2 | many | TRBV20-1 | CSARGGGNNEQFF | TGCAGTGCTAGAGGCGGGGGGAACAATGAGCAGTTCTTC
TRBJ2-7 | . | few | TRBV5-1 | CASSLGMELYEQYF | TGCGCCAGCAGCTTGGGCATGGAATTGTACGAGCAGTACTTC
TRBJ2-5 | . | many | TRBV7-9 | CASSSAEETQYF | TGTGCCAGCAGCTCCGCGGAAGAGACCCAGTACTTC
TRBJ1-2 | . | few | TRBV20-1 | CSAEPQGNYGYTF | TGCAGTGCTGAACCCCAGGGGAACTATGGCTACACCTTC
TRBJ2-7 | TRBD1 | . | TRBV11-2 | CASSLGDRLYEQYF | TGTGCCAGCAGCTTAGGGGACAGGCTCTACGAGCAGTACTTC
TRBJ2-2 | . | . | TRBV4-1 | CASSQEPRVATGELFF | TGCGCCAGCAGCCAAGAGCCGCGGGTTGCAACCGGGGAGCTGTTTTTT
TRBJ2-1 | . | . | TRBV11-3 | CASSLDKEGEQFF | TGTGCCAGCAGCTTAGACAAAGAGGGTGAGCAGTTCTTC
TRBJ2-5 | TRBD2 | few | TRBV12-3/TRBV12-4 | CASSPGRALGETQYF | TGTGCCAGCAGCCCAGGGAGGGCCTTGGGAGAGACCCAGTACTTC
TRBJ2-1 | . | . | TRBV19 | CASSGGRQFF | TGTGCCAGTAGTGGCGGGCGACAGTTCTTC
TRBJ1-5 | . | . | TRBV20-1 | CSARDDTDYQPQHF | TGCAGTGCTAGAGACGATACCGATTATCAGCCCCAGCATTTT
TRBJ2-7 | TRBD2 | . | TRBV7-2 | CASSSPGLAVYEQYF | TGTGCCAGCAGCTCTCCGGGACTAGCGGTCTACGAGCAGTACTTC
TRBJ2-2 | TRBD2 | . | TRBV6-1 | CASRRLAGNTGELFF | TGTGCCAGCAGGAGACTAGCGGGGAACACCGGGGAGCTGTTTTTT
TRBJ1-2 | TRBD1 | . | TRBV20-1 | CSATPLGGQLLYGYTF | TGCAGTGCTACCCCTTTAGGGGGCCAACTCCTCTATGGCTACACCTTC
TRBJ1-1 | . | few | TRBV3-1 | CASSQERWTEAFF | TGTGCCAGCAGCCAAGAGAGGTGGACTGAAGCTTTCTTT
TRBJ2-7 | . | . | TRBV18 | CASSPSLDEQYF | TGTGCCAGCTCACCATCACTGGACGAGCAGTACTTC
TRBJ2-2 | . | . | TRBV6-1 | CASRSRGTDTGELFF | TGTGCCAGCAGGTCGAGGGGGACGGACACCGGGGAGCTGTTTTTT
TRBJ2-5 | . | few | TRBV7-2 | CASSSGGSGETQYF | TGTGCCAGCAGCTCGGGTGGGAGTGGGGAGACCCAGTACTTC
TRBJ2-5 | . | . | TRBV15 | CATSPRYQETQYF | TGTGCCACCAGCCCCCGGTACCAAGAGACCCAGTACTTC
TRBJ2-5 | . | few | TRBV5-1 | CASSLAGQNRETQYF | TGCGCCAGCAGCTTGGCAGGGCAAAATAGGGAGACCCAGTACTTC
TRBJ1-6 | . | many | TRBV7-2 | CASSLGQVVGSPLHF | TGTGCCAGCAGCTTAGGACAGGTGGTAGGTTCACCCCTCCACTTT
TRBJ2-3 | . | few | TRBV30 | CAWSVLVSSNTQYF | TGTGCCTGGAGTGTACTAGTGAGCTCAAATACGCAGTATTTT
TRBJ1-1 | TRBD1 | few | TRBV5-4 | CASSDAGGGAEAFF | TGTGCCAGCAGCGACGCAGGGGGCGGGGCTGAAGCTTTCTTT
TRBJ2-7 | . | few | TRBV20-1 | CSAYTGTGYEQYF | TGCAGTGCCTACACCGGGACTGGTTACGAGCAGTACTTC
TRBJ2-5 | TRBD2 | . | TRBV10-2 | CASIEGLAGEQETQYF | TGCGCCAGCATCGAGGGGCTAGCGGGGGAACAAGAGACCCAGTACTTC
TRBJ1-2 | . | few | TRBV4-1 | CASSQGVVRNGYTF | TGCGCCAGCAGCCAGGGGGTAGTCCGAAATGGCTACACCTTC
TRBJ1-2 | . | many | TRBV12-3/TRBV12-4 | CAKRTLWGGLSDYGYTF | TGTGCCAAACGAACACTATGGGGAGGGCTATCGGACTATGGCTACACCTTC
TRBJ2-2 | TRBD1 | many | TRBV19 | CASLGVAGGYTGELFF | TGTGCCAGCCTCGGGGTCGCAGGGGGCTACACCGGGGAGCTGTTTTTT
TRBJ1-4 | TRBD1 | few | TRBV2 | CASSADRGGEKLFF | TGTGCCAGCAGTGCCGACAGGGGAGGAGAAAAACTGTTTTTT
TRBJ1-5 | . | . | TRBV20-1 | CSARDGRGGAYSNQPQHF | TGCAGTGCTAGAGACGGGAGGGGGGGAGCTTATAGCAATCAGCCCCAGCATTTT
TRBJ1-1 | . | . | TRBV5-5 | CASSLISYTEAFF | TGTGCCAGCAGCTTGATTTCCTACACTGAAGCTTTCTTT
TRBJ2-2 | . | many | TRBV4-3 | CASSHPPGFNTGELFF | TGCGCCAGCAGCCATCCCCCGGGATTCAACACCGGGGAGCTGTTTTTT
TRBJ1-2 | . | few | TRBV4-3 | CASSQDQGNYGYTF | TGCGCCAGCAGCCAAGATCAGGGAAACTATGGCTACACCTTC
TRBJ2-7 | TRBD1 | many | TRBV3-1 | CASSLGTGASYEQYF | TGTGCCAGCAGCCTGGGGACAGGGGCTTCCTACGAGCAGTACTTC
TRBJ1-1 | TRBD1 | few | TRBV19 | CASSIRTGAMNTEAFF | TGTGCCAGTAGTATCCGGACAGGAGCAATGAACACTGAAGCTTTCTTT
TRBJ2-5 | . | . | TRBV24-1 | CATSDGHQETQYF | TGTGCCACCAGTGATGGGCACCAAGAGACCCAGTACTTC
TRBJ1-5 | . | few | TRBV12-3/TRBV12-4 | CASSTGLYQPQHF | TGTGCCAGCAGTACAGGGCTATATCAGCCCCAGCATTTT
TRBJ1-5 | . | many | TRBV4-2 | CASSQSHSNQPQHF | TGTGCCAGCAGCCAAAGTCATAGCAATCAGCCCCAGCATTTT
TRBJ1-2 | . | few | TRBV18 | CASSQSALTSDQLSGYTF | TGTGCCAGCTCACAGTCCGCGCTGACGAGTGACCAGTTGAGTGGCTACACCTTC
TRBJ2-7 | . | . | TRBV6-1 | CASSQMGPSYEQYF | TGTGCCAGCAGCCAAATGGGCCCTTCCTACGAGCAGTACTTC
TRBJ2-1 | . | many | TRBV28 | CASSRGQSTDNEQFF | TGTGCCAGCAGTCGGGGACAAAGTACCGACAATGAGCAGTTCTTC
TRBJ1-3 | . | many | TRBV7-9 | CASSLASGSGNTIYF | TGTGCCAGCAGCTTAGCGTCAGGAAGCGGAAACACCATATATTTT
TRBJ1-3 | TRBD1 | many | TRBV4-3 | CASSQGQGRGNTIYF | TGCGCCAGCAGCCAAGGACAGGGGCGTGGAAACACCATATATTTT